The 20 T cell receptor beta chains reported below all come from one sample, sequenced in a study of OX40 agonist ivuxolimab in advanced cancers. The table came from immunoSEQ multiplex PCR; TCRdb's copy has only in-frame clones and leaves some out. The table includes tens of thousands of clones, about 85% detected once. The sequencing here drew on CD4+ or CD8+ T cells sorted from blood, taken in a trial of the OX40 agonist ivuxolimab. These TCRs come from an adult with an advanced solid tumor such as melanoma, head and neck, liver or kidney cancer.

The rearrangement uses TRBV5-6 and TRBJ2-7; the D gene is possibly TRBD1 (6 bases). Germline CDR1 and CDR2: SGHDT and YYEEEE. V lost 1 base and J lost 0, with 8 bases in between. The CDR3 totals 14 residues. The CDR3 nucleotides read TGTGCCAGCAGCTTGTGGGACATCTCCTACGAGCAGTACTTC. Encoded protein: CASSLWDISYEQYF.

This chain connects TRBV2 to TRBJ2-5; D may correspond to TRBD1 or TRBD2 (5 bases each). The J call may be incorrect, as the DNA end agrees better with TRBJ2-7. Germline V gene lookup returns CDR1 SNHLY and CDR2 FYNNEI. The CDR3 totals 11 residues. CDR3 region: CASRGEHEQYF. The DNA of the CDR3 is TGTGCCAGCAGAGGGGAGCACGAGCAGTACTTC.

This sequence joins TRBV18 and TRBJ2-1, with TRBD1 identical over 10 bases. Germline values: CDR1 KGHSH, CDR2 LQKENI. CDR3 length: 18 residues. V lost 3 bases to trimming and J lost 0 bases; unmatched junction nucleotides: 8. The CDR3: CASSPRDRGQSSYNEQFF. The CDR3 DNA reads TGTGCCAGCTCACCTCGGGACAGGGGACAGAGCTCCTACAATGAGCAGTTCTTC.

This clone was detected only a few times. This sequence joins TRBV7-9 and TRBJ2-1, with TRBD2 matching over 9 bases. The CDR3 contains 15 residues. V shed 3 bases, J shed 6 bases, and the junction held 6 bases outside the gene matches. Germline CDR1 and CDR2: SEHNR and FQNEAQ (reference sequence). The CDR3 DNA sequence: TGTGCCAGCAGCTTTTTAGCGGGAGCTGGCAATGAGCAGTTCTTC. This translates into CASSFLAGAGNEQFF.

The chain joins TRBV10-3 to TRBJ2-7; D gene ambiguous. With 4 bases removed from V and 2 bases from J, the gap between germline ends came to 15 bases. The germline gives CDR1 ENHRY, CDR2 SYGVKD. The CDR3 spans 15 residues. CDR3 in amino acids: CAISAASQKTYEQYF. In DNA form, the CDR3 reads TGTGCCATCAGTGCTGCATCCCAAAAAACCTACGAGCAGTACTTC.

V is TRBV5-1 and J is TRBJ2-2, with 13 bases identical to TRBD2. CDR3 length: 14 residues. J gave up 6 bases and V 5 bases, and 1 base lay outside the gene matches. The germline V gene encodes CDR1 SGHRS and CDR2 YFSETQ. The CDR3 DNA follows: TGCGCCAGCAGAGGGACTAGCGGGGCCGGGGAGCTGTTTTTT. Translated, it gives CASRGTSGAGELFF.

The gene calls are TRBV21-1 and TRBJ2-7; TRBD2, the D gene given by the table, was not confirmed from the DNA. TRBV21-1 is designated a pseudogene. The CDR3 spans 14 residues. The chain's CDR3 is CASSRKAGTYEQYF. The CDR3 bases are TGTGCCAGCAGTCGGAAGGCGGGAACCTACGAGCAGTACTTC.

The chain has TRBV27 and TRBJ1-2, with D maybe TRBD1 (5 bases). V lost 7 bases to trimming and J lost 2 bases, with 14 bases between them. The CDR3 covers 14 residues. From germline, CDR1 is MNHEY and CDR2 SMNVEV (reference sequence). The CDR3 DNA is TGTGCCAGCAAAGCAGGGAACGGGAACTATGGCTACACCTTC. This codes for CASKAGNGNYGYTF.

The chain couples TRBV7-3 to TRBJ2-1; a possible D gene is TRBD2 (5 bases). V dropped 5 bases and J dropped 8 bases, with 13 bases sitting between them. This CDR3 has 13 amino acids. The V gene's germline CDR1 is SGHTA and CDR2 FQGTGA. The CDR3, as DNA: TGTGCCAGCAGCCTCGACCTGGGAGATGAGCAGTTCTTC. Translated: CASSLDLGDEQFF.

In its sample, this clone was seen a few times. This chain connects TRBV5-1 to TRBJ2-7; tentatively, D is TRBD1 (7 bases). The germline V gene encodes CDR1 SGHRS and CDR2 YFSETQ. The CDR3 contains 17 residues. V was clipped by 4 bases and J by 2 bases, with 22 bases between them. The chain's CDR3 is CASSVAPGGGPTYEQYF. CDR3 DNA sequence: TGCGCCAGCAGCGTAGCCCCCGGAGGGGGCCCAACCTACGAGCAGTACTTC.

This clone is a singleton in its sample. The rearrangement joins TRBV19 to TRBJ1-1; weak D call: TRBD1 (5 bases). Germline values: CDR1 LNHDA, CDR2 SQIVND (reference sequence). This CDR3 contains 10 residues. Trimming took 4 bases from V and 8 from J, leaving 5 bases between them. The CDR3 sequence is CASSRGEAFF. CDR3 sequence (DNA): TGTGCCAGTAGTAGGGGCGAAGCTTTCTTT.

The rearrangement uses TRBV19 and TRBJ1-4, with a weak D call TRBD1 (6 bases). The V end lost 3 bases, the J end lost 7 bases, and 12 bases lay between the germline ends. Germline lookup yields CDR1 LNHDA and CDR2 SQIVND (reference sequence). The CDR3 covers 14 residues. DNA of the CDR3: TGTGCCAGTAGTATCATGGAGGGGGGTGAAAAACTGTTTTTT. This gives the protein CASSIMEGGEKLFF.

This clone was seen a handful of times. CDR3 DNA sequence: TGTGCCAGCAGTGAAGGCGGATACAATGAGCAGTTCTTC. Protein: CASSEGGYNEQFF. The gene calls are TRBV25-1 and TRBJ2-1; D is undetermined. This CDR3 spans 13 amino acids. Germline V gene lookup returns CDR1 MGHDK and CDR2 SYGVNS. Trimming cost V 2 bases and J 4 bases, with 6 bases left between them. Looking up the rest from reference TRBV25-1 and TRBJ2-1 gives the full variable domain: EADIYQTPRYLVIGTGKKITLECSQTMGHDKMYWYQQDPGMELHLIHYSYGVNSTEKGDLSSESTVSRIRTEHFPLTLESARPSHTSQYLCASSEGGYNEQFFGPGTRLTVL.

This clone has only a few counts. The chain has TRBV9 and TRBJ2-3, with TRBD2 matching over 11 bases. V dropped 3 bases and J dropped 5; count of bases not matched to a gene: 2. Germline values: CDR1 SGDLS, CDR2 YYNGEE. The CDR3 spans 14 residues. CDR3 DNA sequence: TGTGCCAGCAGCGATAGCGGGGGGGTAGATACGCAGTATTTT. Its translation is CASSDSGGVDTQYF.

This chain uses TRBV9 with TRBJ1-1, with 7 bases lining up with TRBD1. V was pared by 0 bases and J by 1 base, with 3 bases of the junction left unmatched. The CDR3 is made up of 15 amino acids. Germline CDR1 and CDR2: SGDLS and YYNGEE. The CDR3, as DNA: TGTGCCAGCAGCGTAGCAGGGACAGAGAACACTGAAGCTTTCTTT. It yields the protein CASSVAGTENTEAFF.

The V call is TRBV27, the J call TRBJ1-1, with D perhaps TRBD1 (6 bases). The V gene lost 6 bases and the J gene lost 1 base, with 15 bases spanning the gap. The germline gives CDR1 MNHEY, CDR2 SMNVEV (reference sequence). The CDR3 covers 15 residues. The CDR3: CASRDLSTGNTEAFF. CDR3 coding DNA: TGTGCCAGCAGGGACCTCTCGACAGGGAACACTGAAGCTTTCTTT.

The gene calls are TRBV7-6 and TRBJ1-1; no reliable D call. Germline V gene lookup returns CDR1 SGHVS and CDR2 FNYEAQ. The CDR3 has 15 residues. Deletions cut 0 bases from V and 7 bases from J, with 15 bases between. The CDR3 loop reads CASSLAPESPSEAFF. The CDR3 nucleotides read TGTGCCAGCAGCTTAGCCCCCGAAAGCCCAAGTGAAGCTTTCTTT.

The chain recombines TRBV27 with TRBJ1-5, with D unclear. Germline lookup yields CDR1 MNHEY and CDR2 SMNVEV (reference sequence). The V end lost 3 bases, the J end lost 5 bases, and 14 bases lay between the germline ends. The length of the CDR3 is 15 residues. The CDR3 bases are TGTGCCAGCAGTTTGAACTCCATAGACGATCAGCCCCAGCATTTT. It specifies CASSLNSIDDQPQHF.

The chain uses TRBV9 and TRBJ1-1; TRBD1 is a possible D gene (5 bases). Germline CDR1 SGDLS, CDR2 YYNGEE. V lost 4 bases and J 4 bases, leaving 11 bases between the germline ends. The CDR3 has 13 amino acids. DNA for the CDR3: TGTGCCAGCAGCCCCGGGGGAGGCACTGAAGCTTTCTTT. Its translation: CASSPGGGTEAFF.

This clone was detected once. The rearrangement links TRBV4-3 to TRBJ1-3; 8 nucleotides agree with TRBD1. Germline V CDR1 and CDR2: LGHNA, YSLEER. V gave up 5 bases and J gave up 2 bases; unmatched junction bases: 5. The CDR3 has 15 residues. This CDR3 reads CASSSSTGAGNTIYF. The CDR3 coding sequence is TGCGCCAGCAGCTCGTCGACAGGGGCTGGAAACACCATATATTTT.